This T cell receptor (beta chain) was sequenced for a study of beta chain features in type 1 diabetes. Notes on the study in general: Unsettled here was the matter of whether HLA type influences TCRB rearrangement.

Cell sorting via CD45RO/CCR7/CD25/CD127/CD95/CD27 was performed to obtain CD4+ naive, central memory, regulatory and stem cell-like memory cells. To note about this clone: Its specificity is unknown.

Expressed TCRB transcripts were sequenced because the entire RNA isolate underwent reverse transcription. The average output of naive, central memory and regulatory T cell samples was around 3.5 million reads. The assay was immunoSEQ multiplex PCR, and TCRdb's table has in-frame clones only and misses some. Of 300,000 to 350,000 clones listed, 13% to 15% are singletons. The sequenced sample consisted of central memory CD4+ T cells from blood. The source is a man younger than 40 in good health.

This CDR3 is CASSQERAPVKPDTQYF. CDR3 DNA sequence: TGTGCCAGCAGCCAAGAAAGGGCCCCCGTTAAGCCAGATACGCAGTATTTT. The gene calls are TRBV4-2 and TRBJ2-3; D is uncertain. Germline loops: CDR1 LGHNA, CDR2 YNFKEQ. The CDR3 has 17 amino acids. Trimming took 0 bases from V and 4 from J, leaving 17 bases between them.